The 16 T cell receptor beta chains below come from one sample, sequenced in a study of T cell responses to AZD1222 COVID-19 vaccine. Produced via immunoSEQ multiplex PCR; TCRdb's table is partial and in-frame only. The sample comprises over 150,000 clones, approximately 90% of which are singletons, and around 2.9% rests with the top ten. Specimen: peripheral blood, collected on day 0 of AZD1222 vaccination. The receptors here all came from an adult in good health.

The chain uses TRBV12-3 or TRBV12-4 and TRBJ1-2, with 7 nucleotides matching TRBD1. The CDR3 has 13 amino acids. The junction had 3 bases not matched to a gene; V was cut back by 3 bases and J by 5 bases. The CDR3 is CASSFSGGYGYTF. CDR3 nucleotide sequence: TGTGCCAGCAGTTTTTCAGGGGGTTATGGCTACACCTTC.

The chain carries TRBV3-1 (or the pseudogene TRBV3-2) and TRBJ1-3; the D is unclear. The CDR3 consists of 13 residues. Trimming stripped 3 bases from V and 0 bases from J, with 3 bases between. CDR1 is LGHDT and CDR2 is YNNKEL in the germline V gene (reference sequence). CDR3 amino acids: CASSHSSGNTIYF. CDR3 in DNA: TGTGCCAGCAGCCATTCCTCTGGAAACACCATATATTTT.

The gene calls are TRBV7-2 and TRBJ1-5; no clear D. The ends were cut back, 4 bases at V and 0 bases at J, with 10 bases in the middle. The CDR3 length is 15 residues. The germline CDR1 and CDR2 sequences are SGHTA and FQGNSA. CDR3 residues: CASSSSAGSNQPQHF. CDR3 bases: TGTGCCAGCAGCTCAAGTGCCGGTAGCAATCAGCCCCAGCATTTT.

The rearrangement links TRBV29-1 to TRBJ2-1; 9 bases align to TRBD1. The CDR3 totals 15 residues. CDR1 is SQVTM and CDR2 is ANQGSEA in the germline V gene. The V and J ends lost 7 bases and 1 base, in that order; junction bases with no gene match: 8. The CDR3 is CSAVPGTGSYNEQFF. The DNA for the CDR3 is TGCAGCGCTGTACCGGGGACAGGGTCCTACAATGAGCAGTTCTTC.

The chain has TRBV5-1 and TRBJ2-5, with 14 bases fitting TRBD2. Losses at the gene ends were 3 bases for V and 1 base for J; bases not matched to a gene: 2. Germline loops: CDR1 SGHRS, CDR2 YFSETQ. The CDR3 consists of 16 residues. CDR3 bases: TGCGCCAGCAGCTCCGGACTAGCGGGGGGCCAAGAGACCCAGTACTTC. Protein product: CASSSGLAGGQETQYF.

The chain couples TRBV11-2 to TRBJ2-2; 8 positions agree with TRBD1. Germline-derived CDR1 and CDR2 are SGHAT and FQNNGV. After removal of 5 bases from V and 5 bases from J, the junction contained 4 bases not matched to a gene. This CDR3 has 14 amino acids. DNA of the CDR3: TGTGCCAGCAGCAGGACAGGGTGGACCGGGGAGCTGTTTTTT. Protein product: CASSRTGWTGELFF.

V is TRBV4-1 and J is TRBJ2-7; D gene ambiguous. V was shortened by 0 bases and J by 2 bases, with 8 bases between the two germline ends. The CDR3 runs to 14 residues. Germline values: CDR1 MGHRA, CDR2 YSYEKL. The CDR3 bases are TGCGCCAGCAGCCAAGATCGCACCACCTACGAGCAGTACTTC. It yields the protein CASSQDRTTYEQYF.

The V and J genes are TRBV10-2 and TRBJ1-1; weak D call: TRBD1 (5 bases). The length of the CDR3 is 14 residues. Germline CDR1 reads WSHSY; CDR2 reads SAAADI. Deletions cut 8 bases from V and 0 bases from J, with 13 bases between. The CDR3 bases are TGCGCCAGCGCCCAGGGTTTTTTGAACACTGAAGCTTTCTTT. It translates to CASAQGFLNTEAFF.

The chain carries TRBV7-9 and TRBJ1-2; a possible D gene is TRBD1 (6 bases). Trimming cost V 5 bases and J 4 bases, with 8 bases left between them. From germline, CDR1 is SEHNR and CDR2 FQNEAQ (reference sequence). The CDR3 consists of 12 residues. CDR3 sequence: CASSQDSYGYTF. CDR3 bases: TGTGCCAGCAGCCAGGACAGCTATGGCTACACCTTC.

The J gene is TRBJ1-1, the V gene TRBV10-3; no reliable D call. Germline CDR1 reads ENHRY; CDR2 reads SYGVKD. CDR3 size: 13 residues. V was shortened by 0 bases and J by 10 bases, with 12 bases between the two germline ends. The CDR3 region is CAISESGLPAAFF. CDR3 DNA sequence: TGTGCCATCAGTGAGTCGGGTCTCCCAGCAGCTTTCTTT.

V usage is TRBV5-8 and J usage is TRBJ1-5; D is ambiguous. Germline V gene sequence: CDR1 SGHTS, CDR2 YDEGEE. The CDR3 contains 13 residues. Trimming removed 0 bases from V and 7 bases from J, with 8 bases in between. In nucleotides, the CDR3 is TGTGCCAGCAGCTTGGGAGGCTACCAGCCCCAGCATTTT. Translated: CASSLGGYQPQHF.

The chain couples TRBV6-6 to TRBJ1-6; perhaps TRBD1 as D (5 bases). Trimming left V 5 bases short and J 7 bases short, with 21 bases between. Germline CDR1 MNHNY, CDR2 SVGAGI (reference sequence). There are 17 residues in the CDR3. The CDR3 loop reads CASSLGASGSRNSPLHF. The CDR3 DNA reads TGTGCCAGCAGTCTCGGGGCTTCTGGGTCGAGGAATTCACCCCTCCACTTT.

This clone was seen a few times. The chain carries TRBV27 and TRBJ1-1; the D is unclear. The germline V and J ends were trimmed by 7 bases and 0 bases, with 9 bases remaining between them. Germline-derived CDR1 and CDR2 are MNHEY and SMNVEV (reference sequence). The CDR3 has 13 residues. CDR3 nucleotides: TGTGCCAGCATGAGAGCAATGAACACTGAAGCTTTCTTT. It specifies CASMRAMNTEAFF.

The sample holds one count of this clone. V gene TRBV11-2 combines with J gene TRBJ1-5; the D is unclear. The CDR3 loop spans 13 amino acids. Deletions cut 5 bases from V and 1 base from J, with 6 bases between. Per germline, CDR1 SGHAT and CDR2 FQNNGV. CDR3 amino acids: CASSLWSNQPQHF. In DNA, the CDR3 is TGTGCCAGCAGCCTGTGGAGCAATCAGCCCCAGCATTTT.

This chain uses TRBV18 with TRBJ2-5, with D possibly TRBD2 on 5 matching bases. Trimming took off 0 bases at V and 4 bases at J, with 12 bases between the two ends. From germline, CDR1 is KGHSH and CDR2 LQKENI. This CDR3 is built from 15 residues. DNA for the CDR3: TGTGCCAGCTCACCACCGAGCGGCTGGGGAGAGACCCAGTACTTC. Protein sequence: CASSPPSGWGETQYF.

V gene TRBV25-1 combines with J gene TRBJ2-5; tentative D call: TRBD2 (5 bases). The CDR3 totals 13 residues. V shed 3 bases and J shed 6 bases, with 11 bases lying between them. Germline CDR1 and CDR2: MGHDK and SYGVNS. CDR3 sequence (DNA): TGTGCCAGCAGTGATGGCCTAGCCCAGACCCAGTACTTC. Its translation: CASSDGLAQTQYF.